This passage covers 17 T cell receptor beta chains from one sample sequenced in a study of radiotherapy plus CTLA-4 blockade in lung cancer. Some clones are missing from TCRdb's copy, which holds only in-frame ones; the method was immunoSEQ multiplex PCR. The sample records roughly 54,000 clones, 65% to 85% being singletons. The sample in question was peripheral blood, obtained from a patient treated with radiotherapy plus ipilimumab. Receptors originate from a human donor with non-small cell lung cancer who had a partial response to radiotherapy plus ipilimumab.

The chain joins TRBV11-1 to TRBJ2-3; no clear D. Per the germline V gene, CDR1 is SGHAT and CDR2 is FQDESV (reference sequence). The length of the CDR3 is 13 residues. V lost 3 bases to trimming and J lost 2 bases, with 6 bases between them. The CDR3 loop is CASSFLYTDTQYF. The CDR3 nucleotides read TGTGCCAGCAGCTTTTTGTACACAGATACGCAGTATTTT.

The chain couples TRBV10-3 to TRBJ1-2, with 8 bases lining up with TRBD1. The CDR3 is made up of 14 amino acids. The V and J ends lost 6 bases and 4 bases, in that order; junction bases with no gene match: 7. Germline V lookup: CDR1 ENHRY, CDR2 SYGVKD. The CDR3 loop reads CAIRRDRRTYGYTF. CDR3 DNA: TGTGCCATCAGACGGGACAGGAGGACCTATGGCTACACCTTC.

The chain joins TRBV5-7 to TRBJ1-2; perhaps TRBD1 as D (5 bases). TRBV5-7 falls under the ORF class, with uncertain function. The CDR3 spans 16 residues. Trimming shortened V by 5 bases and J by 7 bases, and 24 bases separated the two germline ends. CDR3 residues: CASSYIYRKLRSGYTF. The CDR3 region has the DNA TGTGCCAGCAGTTATATATACAGGAAGCTCCGCTCTGGCTACACCTTC.

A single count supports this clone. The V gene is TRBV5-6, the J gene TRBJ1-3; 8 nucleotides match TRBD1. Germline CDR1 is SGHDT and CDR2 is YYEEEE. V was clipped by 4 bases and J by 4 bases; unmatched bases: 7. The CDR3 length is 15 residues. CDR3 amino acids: CASSPATGAGNTIYF. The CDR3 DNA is TGTGCCAGCAGCCCGGCGACAGGGGCAGGAAACACCATATATTTT.

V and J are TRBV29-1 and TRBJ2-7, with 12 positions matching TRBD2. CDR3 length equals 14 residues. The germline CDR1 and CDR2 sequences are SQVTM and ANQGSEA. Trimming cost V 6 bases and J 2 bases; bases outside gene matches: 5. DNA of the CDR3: TGCAGCGTACTCGGACTAGCGGGGACCTACGAGCAGTACTTC. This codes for CSVLGLAGTYEQYF.

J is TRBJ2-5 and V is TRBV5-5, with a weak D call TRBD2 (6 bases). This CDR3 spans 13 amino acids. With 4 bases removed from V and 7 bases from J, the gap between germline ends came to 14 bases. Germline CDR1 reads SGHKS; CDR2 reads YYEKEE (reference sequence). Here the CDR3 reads CASSPLSRGTQYF. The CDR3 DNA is TGTGCCAGCAGCCCCCTGTCGCGGGGGACCCAGTACTTC.

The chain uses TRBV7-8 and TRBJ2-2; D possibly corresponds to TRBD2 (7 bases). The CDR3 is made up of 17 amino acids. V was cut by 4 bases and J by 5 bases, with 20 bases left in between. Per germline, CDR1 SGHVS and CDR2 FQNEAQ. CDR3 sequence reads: CASSSPISGGRTGELFF. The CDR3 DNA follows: TGTGCCAGCAGCTCTCCGATCTCGGGGGGCCGTACCGGGGAGCTGTTTTTT.

The CDR3 sequence: CASSAREDGPVHEQYF. The DNA of the CDR3 is TGCGCCAGCAGCGCCAGGGAGGACGGACCCGTCCACGAGCAGTACTTC. V and J are TRBV4-1 and TRBJ2-7, with D possibly matching TRBD2 (6 bases). The CDR3 is made up of 16 amino acids. Per germline, CDR1 MGHRA and CDR2 YSYEKL. Between the trimmed V and J ends, which lost 5 bases and 5 bases, there was a span of 22 bases.

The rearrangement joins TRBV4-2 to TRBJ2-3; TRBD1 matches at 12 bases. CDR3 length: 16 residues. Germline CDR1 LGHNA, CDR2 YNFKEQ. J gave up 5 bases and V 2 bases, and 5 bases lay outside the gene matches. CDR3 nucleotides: TGTGCCAGCAGCCAAAACCGGGACAGGGGGCAAGATACGCAGTATTTT. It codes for CASSQNRDRGQDTQYF.

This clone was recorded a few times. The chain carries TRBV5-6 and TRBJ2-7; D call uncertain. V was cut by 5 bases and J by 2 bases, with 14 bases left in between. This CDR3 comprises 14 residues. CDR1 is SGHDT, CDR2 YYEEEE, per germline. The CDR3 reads CASREARNTYEQYF. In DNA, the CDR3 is TGTGCCAGCAGGGAAGCGCGCAATACCTACGAGCAGTACTTC.

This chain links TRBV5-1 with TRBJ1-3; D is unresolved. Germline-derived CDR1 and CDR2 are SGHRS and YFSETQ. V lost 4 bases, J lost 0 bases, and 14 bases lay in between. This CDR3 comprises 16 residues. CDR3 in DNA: TGCGCCAGCAGCCTGGGCGGCGGGAGCTCTGGAAACACCATATATTTT. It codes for CASSLGGGSSGNTIYF.

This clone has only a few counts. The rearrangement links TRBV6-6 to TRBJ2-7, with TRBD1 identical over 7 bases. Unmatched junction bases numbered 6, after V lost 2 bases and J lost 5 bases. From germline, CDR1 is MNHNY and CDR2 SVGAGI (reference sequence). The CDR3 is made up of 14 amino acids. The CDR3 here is CASSYGQGENEQYF. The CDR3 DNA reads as TGTGCCAGCAGTTACGGGCAGGGGGAAAACGAGCAGTACTTC.

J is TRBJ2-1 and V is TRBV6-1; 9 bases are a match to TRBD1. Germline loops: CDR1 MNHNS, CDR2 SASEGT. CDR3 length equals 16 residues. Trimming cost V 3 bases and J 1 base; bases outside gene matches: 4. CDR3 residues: CASSEWGQGSYNEQFF. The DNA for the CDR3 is TGTGCCAGCAGTGAGTGGGGACAGGGATCCTACAATGAGCAGTTCTTC.

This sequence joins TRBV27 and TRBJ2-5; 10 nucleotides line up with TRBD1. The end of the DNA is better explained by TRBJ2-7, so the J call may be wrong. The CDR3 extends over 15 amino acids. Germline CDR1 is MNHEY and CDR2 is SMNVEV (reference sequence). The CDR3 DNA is TGTGCCAGCAGTTTATCGACGACAGGGGGCGCCGAGCAGTACTTC. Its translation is CASSLSTTGGAEQYF.

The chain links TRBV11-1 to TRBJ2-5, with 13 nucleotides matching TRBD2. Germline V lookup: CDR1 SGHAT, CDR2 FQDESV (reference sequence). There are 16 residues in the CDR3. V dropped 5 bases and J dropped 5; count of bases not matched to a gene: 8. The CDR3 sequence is CASSGTSGVLGETQYF. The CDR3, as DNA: TGTGCCAGCAGCGGGACTAGCGGGGTTTTAGGGGAGACCCAGTACTTC. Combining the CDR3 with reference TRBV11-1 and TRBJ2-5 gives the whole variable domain EAEVAQSPRYKITEKSQAVAFWCDPISGHATLYWYRQILGQGPELLVQFQDESVVDDSQLPKDRFSAERLKGVDSTLKIQPAELGDSAMYLCASSGTSGVLGETQYFGPGTRLLVL.

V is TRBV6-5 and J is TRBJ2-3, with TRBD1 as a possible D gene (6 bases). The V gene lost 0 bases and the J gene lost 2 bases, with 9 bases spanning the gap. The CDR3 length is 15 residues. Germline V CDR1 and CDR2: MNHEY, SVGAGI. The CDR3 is CASSYSGAHTDTQYF. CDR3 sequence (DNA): TGTGCCAGCAGTTACTCGGGGGCCCACACAGATACGCAGTATTTT.

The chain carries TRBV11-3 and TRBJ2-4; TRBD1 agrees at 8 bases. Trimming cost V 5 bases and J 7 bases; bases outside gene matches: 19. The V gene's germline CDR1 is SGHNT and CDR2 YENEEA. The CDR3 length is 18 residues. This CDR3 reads CASSPRDRHVSFENIQYF. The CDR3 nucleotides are TGTGCCAGCAGCCCCCGGGACAGGCATGTTAGTTTTGAGAACATTCAGTACTTC. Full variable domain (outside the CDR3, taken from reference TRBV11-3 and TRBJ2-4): EAGVVQSPRYKIIEKKQPVAFWCNPISGHNTLYWYLQNLGQGPELLIRYENEEAVDDSQLPKDRFSAERLKGVDSTLKIQPAELGDSAVYLCASSPRDRHVSFENIQYFGAGTRLSVL.